This T cell receptor beta chain comes out of a study of T cell responses to AZD1222 COVID-19 vaccine. The V end was cut by 1 base, the J end by 7 bases, with 12 bases between. The CDR3 contains 15 residues. Germline V CDR1 and CDR2: SGHRS, YFSETQ. Profiling relied on immunoSEQ multiplex PCR, and the TCRdb table lists in-frame clones only, not all of them. The sample contains 110,000 to 150,000 clones, approximately 85% of which appear only once. This sequence originates from an adult in good health. The chain carries TRBV5-1 and TRBJ1-6; D is possibly TRBD1 (5 bases). The sequencing here drew on peripheral blood, taken on day 0 of AZD1222 vaccination. The CDR3 loop is CASSLPGTGNSPLHF. The DNA for the CDR3 is TGCGCCAGCAGCTTGCCCGGGACGGGGAATTCACCCCTCCACTTT. Full variable domain (rest looked up from reference TRBV5-1 and TRBJ1-6): KAGVTQTPRYLIKTRGQQVTLSCSPISGHRSVSWYQQTPGQGLQFLFEYFSETQRNKGNFPGRFSGRQFSNSRSEMNVSTLELGDSALYLCASSLPGTGNSPLHFGNGTRLTVT.